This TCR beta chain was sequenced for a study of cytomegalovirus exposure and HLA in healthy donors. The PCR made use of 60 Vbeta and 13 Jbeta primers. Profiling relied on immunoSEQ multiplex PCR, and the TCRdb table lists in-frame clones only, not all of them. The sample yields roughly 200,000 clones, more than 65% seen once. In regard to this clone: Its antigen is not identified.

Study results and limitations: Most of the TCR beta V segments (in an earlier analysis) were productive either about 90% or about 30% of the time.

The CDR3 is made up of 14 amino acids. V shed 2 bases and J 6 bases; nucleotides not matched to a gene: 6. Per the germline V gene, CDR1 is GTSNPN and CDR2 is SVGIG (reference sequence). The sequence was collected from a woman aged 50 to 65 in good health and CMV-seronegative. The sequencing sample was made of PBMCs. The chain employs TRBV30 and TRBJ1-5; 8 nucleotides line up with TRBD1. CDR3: CAWSKAGGSQPQHF. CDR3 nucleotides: TGTGCCTGGAGTAAGGCAGGGGGCAGTCAGCCCCAGCATTTT. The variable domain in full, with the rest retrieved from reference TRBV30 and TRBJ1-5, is SQTIHQWPATLVQPVGSPLSLECTVEGTSNPNLYWYRQAAGRGLQLLFYSVGIGQISSEVPQNLSASRPQDRQFILSSKKLLLSDSGFYLCAWSKAGGSQPQHFGDGTRLSIL.